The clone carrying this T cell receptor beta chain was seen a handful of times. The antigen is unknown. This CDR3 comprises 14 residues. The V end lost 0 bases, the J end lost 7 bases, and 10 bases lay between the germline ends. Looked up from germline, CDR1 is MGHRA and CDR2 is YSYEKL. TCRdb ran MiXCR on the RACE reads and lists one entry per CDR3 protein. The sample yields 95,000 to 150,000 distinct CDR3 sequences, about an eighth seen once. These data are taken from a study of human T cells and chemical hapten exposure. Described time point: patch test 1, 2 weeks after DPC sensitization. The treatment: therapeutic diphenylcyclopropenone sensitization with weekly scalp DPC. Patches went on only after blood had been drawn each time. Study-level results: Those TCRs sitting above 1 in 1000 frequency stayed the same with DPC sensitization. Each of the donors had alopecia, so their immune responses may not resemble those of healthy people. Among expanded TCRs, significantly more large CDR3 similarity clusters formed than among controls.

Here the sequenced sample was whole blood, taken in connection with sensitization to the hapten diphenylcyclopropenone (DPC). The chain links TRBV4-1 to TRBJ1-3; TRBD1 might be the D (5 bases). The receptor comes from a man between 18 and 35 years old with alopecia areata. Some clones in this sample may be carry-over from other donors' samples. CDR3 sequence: CASSQDRGRNTIYF. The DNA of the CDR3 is TGCGCCAGCAGCCAAGATAGGGGTCGGAACACCATATATTTT.